Listed here are 29 T cell receptor beta chains from one sample, sequenced in a study of blood T cells in healthy people across ages. Alongside a J-beta primer mix, a sample-barcoded 5' primer served in a second PCR lasting about 6 to 12 cycles. TCRdb independently ran MiXCR on the 5' RACE reads; one entry per CDR3 protein. The profile shows roughly 1.9 million distinct CDR3 sequences, around 40% of them singletons. The sample was blood. These receptors were obtained from a human donor in good health.

Ten or more counts support this clonotype. The chain is built from TRBV6-5 and TRBJ1-1; TRBD1 is a possible D gene (6 bases). Germline loops: CDR1 MNHEY, CDR2 SVGAGI. V was shortened by 6 bases and J by 1 base, with 9 bases between the two germline ends. The CDR3 totals 13 residues. CDR3 loop: CASSTQGNTEAFF. DNA for the CDR3: TGTGCCAGCAGCACACAGGGGAACACTGAAGCTTTCTTT.

Comments on this clonotype: At one end the junction does not follow the germline gene, possibly because of a read error. This chain connects TRBV5-1 to TRBJ2-1, with a tentative D call TRBD1 (6 bases). From germline, CDR1 is SGHRS and CDR2 YFSETQ. This CDR3 contains 16 residues. The DNA for the CDR3 is TGCGCCGGCAGCTTGGGACACGGGCGGACCTACAGTGAGCAGTTCTTC. Translated: CAGSLGHGRTYSEQFF.

This clonotype has a handful of counts. The V and J genes are TRBV20-1 and TRBJ2-3; D is uncertain. From germline, CDR1 is DFQATT and CDR2 SNEGSKA (reference sequence). The germline V and J ends were trimmed by 3 bases and 5 bases, with 12 bases remaining between them. CDR3 length: 13 amino acids. DNA of the CDR3: TGCAGTGCTAGCCTCTGGGCGCAAGATACGCAGTATTTT. Translated: CSASLWAQDTQYF.

This clonotype was seen only a few times. The rearrangement links TRBV7-9 to TRBJ1-5, with no clear D. Germline V CDR1 and CDR2: SEHNR, FQNEAQ (reference sequence). The CDR3 has 13 amino acids. With 2 bases removed from V and 7 bases from J, the gap between germline ends came to 9 bases. The CDR3 nucleotides read TGTGCCAGCAGCTTAACGGATTCGCAGCCCCAGCATTTT. Amino acid sequence: CASSLTDSQPQHF.

This clonotype was picked up a small number of times. The chain uses TRBV5-1 and TRBJ2-7, with 9 bases matching TRBD1. The ends lost 0 bases at V and 5 bases at J; junction bases unmatched: 6. The germline gives CDR1 SGHRS, CDR2 YFSETQ. The CDR3 loop spans 15 amino acids. CDR3: CASSLEGQGFDEQYF. Here the CDR3 DNA reads TGCGCCAGCAGCTTGGAGGGACAGGGTTTCGACGAGCAGTACTTC. Full variable domain (rest looked up from reference TRBV5-1 and TRBJ2-7): KAGVTQTPRYLIKTRGQQVTLSCSPISGHRSVSWYQQTPGQGLQFLFEYFSETQRNKGNFPGRFSGRQFSNSRSEMNVSTLELGDSALYLCASSLEGQGFDEQYFGPGTRLTVT.

This clonotype was detected a few times. The V gene is TRBV4-3, the J gene TRBJ2-1, with D unresolved. Between the trimmed V and J ends, which lost 0 bases and 8 bases, there was a span of 8 bases. The CDR3 has 13 amino acids. CDR1 is LGHNA, CDR2 YSLEER, per germline. CDR3 DNA: TGCGCCAGCAGCCAAGAACGGTGGGATGAGCAGTTCTTC. This codes for CASSQERWDEQFF.

The gene calls are TRBV20-1 and TRBJ2-3; 10 bases agree with TRBD1. This CDR3 is 17 amino acids long. Germline trimming cut 5 bases from V and 4 bases from J; bases unmatched to any gene: 15. Germline CDR1 reads DFQATT; CDR2 reads SNEGSKA (reference sequence). Written as DNA, the CDR3 is TGCAGTGCTCGGGGGACAGGGGAACTTAGGGGATCAGATACGCAGTATTTT. Its translation: CSARGTGELRGSDTQYF.

This chain connects TRBV7-2 to TRBJ2-4; 7 bases are shared with TRBD2. The assigned J gene may be wrong: the sequence end matches TRBJ2-7 better. The CDR3 covers 14 residues. Germline CDR1 SGHTA, CDR2 FQGNSA. Here the CDR3 DNA reads TGTGCCAGCAGCTTACGCAGGGAGGGATACGAGCAGTACTTC. Its translation is CASSLRREGYEQYF.

As concerns this clonotype: In this CDR3 the conserved last residue, phenylalanine or tryptophan, is missing, so a read error is likely. The chain links TRBV30 to TRBJ2-1, with a possible D match to TRBD2 (7 bases). From germline, CDR1 is GTSNPN and CDR2 SVGIG (reference sequence). There are 13 residues in the CDR3. Trimming took off 5 bases at V and 2 bases at J, with 10 bases between the two ends. CDR3 bases: TGTGCCTGGGGGGGGGACACCTACAATGAGCAGTTCTGC. It is translated as CAWGGDTYNEQFC.

The table lists this clonotype with many counts. The chain employs TRBV29-1 and TRBJ2-5; 7 bases fit TRBD2. From germline, CDR1 is SQVTM and CDR2 ANQGSEA. Trimming cost V 0 bases and J 5 bases; bases outside gene matches: 0. The CDR3 sequence is 12 residues long. DNA for the CDR3: TGCAGCGTTGAAGAGGGAGGGGAGACCCAGTACTTC. Translation: CSVEEGGETQYF.

This clonotype was counted between two and nine times. J is TRBJ2-3 and V is TRBV7-9; a weak D match, TRBD2 (6 bases). Germline-derived CDR1 and CDR2 are SEHNR and FQNEAQ (reference sequence). The V end lost 4 bases, the J end lost 3 bases, and 20 bases lay between the germline ends. The CDR3 contains 17 residues. The CDR3 DNA follows: TGTGCCAGCAGCTCCCACGCCACGGGGGTGAGGACAGATACGCAGTATTTT. Translated: CASSSHATGVRTDTQYF.

There are a few counts of this clonotype. This rearrangement joins TRBV29-1 to TRBJ1-1; D unclear. CDR1 is SQVTM, CDR2 ANQGSEA, per germline. The CDR3 length is 12 residues. The germline V and J ends were trimmed by 7 bases and 4 bases, with 13 bases remaining between them. CDR3 DNA: TGCAGCGCGTTAAACCGGGGCACTGAAGCTTTCTTT. Amino acid sequence: CSALNRGTEAFF.

This clonotype was observed a handful of times. The chain employs TRBV10-3 and TRBJ2-3; D might be TRBD2 (7 bases). Germline lookup yields CDR1 ENHRY and CDR2 SYGVKD. This CDR3 spans 15 amino acids. V lost 3 bases and J lost 0, with 10 bases in between. CDR3 in amino acids: CAISDGGLSTDTQYF. The CDR3 DNA follows: TGTGCCATCAGTGACGGGGGGCTCAGCACAGATACGCAGTATTTT.

CDR3 nucleotides: TGTGCCAGCAGTTACTCTGTTGGGAGCACTGAAGCTTTCTTT. It translates to CASSYSVGSTEAFF. The genes are TRBV6-5 and TRBJ1-1; D gene uncertain. CDR3 length: 14 amino acids. The germline V and J ends were trimmed by 0 bases and 4 bases, with 9 bases remaining between them. Germline V gene lookup returns CDR1 MNHEY and CDR2 SVGAGI.

This clonotype was seen more than once but under ten times. The rearrangement uses TRBV29-1 and TRBJ2-3; the match to TRBD2 covers 13 bases. CDR3 length: 15 residues. The germline gives CDR1 SQVTM, CDR2 ANQGSEA. V lost 7 bases, J lost 2 bases, and 6 bases stayed unmatched. The DNA for the CDR3 is TGCAGCGCCACCGGGACTAGCGGGGTCACAGATACGCAGTATTTT. Amino acids: CSATGTSGVTDTQYF.

On this clonotype itself: No DNA is shown, since the ends of the CDR3 on it are uncertain; the CDR3 is the one TCRdb lists. The V call is TRBV4-1, the J call TRBJ2-3; the table's D call, TRBD1, has no DNA check behind it. Germline CDR1 reads MGHRA; CDR2 reads YSYEKL. From its first to its last residue, the CDR3 has 16 amino acids. CDR3 in amino acids: CASSQVGQGAHRTRYF.

This clonotype was counted a few times. Compared with germline, one end of the junction differs, possibly owing to a read error. The chain is built from TRBV4-2 and TRBJ1-5, with D maybe TRBD1 (5 bases). Germline values: CDR1 LGHNA, CDR2 YNFKEQ. The CDR3 spans 14 residues. The CDR3 protein is CASSEERGRQPQHF. The DNA for the CDR3 is TGTGCCAGCAGCGAAGAACGGGGGAGGCAGCCCCAGCATTTT.

This clonotype was picked up a small number of times. This chain joins TRBV6-5 and TRBJ2-7; D gene unclear. From germline, CDR1 is MNHEY and CDR2 SVGAGI. Trimming pared 0 bases from V and 1 base from J, leaving 10 bases between. This CDR3 has 15 amino acids. CDR3 sequence (DNA): TGTGCCAGCAGTTACTCGTCGGCGTTTTCCTACGAGCAGTACTTC. Protein sequence: CASSYSSAFSYEQYF.

This clonotype was picked up a small number of times. The chain recombines TRBV4-1 with TRBJ2-7; no firm D call. This CDR3 region has 13 residues. Trimming took off 1 base at V and 6 bases at J, with 10 bases between the two ends. Germline V CDR1 and CDR2: MGHRA, YSYEKL. The CDR3 protein is CASSQVALGEQYF. The CDR3 bases are TGCGCCAGCAGCCAAGTCGCGCTAGGCGAGCAGTACTTC.

Only a few counts were recorded for this clonotype. This rearrangement joins TRBV6-4 to TRBJ2-1, with 8 bases aligning to TRBD2. Trimming at V came to 3 bases and at J to 5 bases, leaving 6 bases not matched to a gene. The CDR3 is 15 residues long. Germline CDR1 MRHNA, CDR2 SNTAGT. CDR3 nucleotide sequence: TGTGCCAGCAGTGAGGACGGGGGGGCCCACAATGAGCAGTTCTTC. This translates into CASSEDGGAHNEQFF.

This clonotype was seen only a few times. J is TRBJ2-1 and V is TRBV9; D may be TRBD1 (6 bases). Germline V gene sequence: CDR1 SGDLS, CDR2 YYNGEE. The CDR3 runs 16 residues. Trimming took off 4 bases at V and 9 bases at J, with 23 bases between the two ends. The CDR3 loop is CASSLREGGPYSEQFF. Written as DNA, the CDR3 is TGTGCCAGCAGCTTACGGGAAGGGGGTCCCTATTCTGAGCAGTTCTTC. Complete variable domain (other parts from reference TRBV9 and TRBJ2-1): DSGVTQTPKHLITATGQRVTLRCSPRSGDLSVYWYQQSLDQGLQFLIQYYNGEERAKGNILERFSAQQFPDLHSELNLSSLELGDSALYFCASSLREGGPYSEQFFGPGTRLTVL.

The J gene is TRBJ1-2, the V gene TRBV5-6; D is unresolved. The ends were cut back, 0 bases at V and 4 bases at J, with 13 bases in the middle. CDR3 size: 15 residues. Germline V gives CDR1 SGHDT, CDR2 YYEEEE. As DNA, the CDR3 is TGTGCCAGCAGCTTGGCCCCAAGGCCAATCTATGGCTACACCTTC. This sequence encodes CASSLAPRPIYGYTF. Using reference TRBV5-6 and TRBJ1-2 for the parts outside the CDR3, the full variable domain is DAGVTQSPTHLIKTRGQQVTLRCSPKSGHDTVSWYQQALGQGPQFIFQYYEEEERQRGNFPDRFSGHQFPNYSSELNVNALLLGDSALYLCASSLAPRPIYGYTFGSGTRLTVV.

This clonotype was observed a single time. V usage is TRBV20-1 and J usage is TRBJ2-3; TRBD2 matches at 11 bases. Germline trimming cut 0 bases from V and 4 bases from J; bases unmatched to any gene: 6. The CDR3 sequence is 16 residues long. Germline V gene sequence: CDR1 DFQATT, CDR2 SNEGSKA (reference sequence). CDR3 sequence: CSARDPLAGEADTQYF. DNA of the CDR3: TGCAGTGCTAGAGACCCACTAGCGGGGGAGGCAGATACGCAGTATTTT.

This clonotype was seen a few times. This rearrangement joins TRBV5-5 to TRBJ1-2; a possible D gene is TRBD1 (6 bases). In germline, CDR1 is SGHKS, CDR2 YYEKEE (reference sequence). CDR3 size: 14 residues. Trimming removed 1 base at V and 4 bases at J, with 11 bases between. The CDR3 sequence is CASSLPQGFYGYTF. CDR3 bases: TGTGCCAGCAGCTTGCCACAGGGCTTCTATGGCTACACCTTC.

The chain links TRBV5-1 to TRBJ2-7, with D possibly matching TRBD2 (6 bases). This CDR3 contains 13 residues. Trimming stripped 1 base from V and 7 bases from J, with 12 bases between. Germline V gives CDR1 SGHRS, CDR2 YFSETQ. DNA of the CDR3: TGCGCCAGCAGCTTGATAGGGGCGGGAGAGCAGTACTTC. Amino acid sequence: CASSLIGAGEQYF.

The chain employs TRBV29-1 and TRBJ2-7, with 9 bases matching TRBD1. CDR1 is SQVTM, CDR2 ANQGSEA, per germline. V shed 3 bases, J shed 8 bases, and the junction held 14 bases outside the gene matches. The CDR3 contains 15 residues. In DNA form, the CDR3 reads TGCAGCGTTGAGAGCTCCGGGACAGGGACCTTTCAGCAGTACTTC. Translating gives CSVESSGTGTFQQYF.

The chain uses TRBV20-1 and TRBJ2-1; 8 bases are shared with TRBD2. With 3 bases clipped from V and 4 bases from J, the junction kept 5 bases outside the gene matches. The CDR3 runs 14 residues. The germline V gene encodes CDR1 DFQATT and CDR2 SNEGSKA (reference sequence). DNA for the CDR3: TGCAGTGCTAGCCCGGGGGGGGATTACAATGAGCAGTTCTTC. It translates to CSASPGGDYNEQFF.

Details on this clonotype: The junction shows a germline mismatch at one end, possibly a read error. The chain recombines TRBV29-1 with TRBJ2-6; possible D gene TRBD1, 5 bases. The germline V gene has CDR1 SQVTM and CDR2 ANQGSEA. This CDR3 has 16 amino acids. CDR3 bases: TGCAGCGTTAATGGGCAGGGTCGCTCTGGGGCCAACGTCCGGACTTTC. This gives the protein CSVNGQGRSGANVRTF. The full variable domain, completed using reference TRBV29-1 and TRBJ2-6, is SAVISQKPSRDICQRGTSLTIQCQVDSQVTMMFWYRQQPGQSLTLIATANQGSEATYESGFVIDKFPISRPNLTFSTLTVSNMSPEDSSIYLCSVNGQGRSGANVRTFGAGSRLTVL.

The rearrangement joins TRBV7-2 to TRBJ1-4; TRBD1 is a possible D gene (6 bases). The length of the CDR3 is 14 residues. Germline assignment: CDR1 SGHTA and CDR2 FQGNSA. V was shortened by 6 bases and J by 4 bases, with 12 bases between the two germline ends. CDR3 in amino acids: CASRDSASNEKLFF. The CDR3 nucleotides are TGTGCCAGCAGGGACAGCGCCAGTAATGAAAAACTGTTTTTT.